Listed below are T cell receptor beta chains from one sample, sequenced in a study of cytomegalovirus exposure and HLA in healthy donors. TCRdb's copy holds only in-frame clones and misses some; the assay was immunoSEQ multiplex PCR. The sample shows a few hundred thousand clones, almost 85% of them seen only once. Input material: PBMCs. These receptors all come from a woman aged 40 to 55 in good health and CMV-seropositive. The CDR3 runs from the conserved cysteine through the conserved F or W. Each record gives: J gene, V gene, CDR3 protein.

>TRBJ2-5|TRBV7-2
CASSLRDNQETQYF
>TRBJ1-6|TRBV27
CASRNRQGALNSPLHF
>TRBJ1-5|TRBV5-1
CASSLIGLDNQPQHF
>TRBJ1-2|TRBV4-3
CASSLSGAGQSYGYTF
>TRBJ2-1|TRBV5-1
CASSSAAGYEQFF
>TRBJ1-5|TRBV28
CASSLGQGVYQPQHF
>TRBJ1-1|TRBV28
CASSLTGQIGAFF
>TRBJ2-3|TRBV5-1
CASSLGASGGTDTQYF
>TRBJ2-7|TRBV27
CASKAGGAFYEQYF
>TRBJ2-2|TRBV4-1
CASSQDFSGQGNTGELFF
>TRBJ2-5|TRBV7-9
CASSLAGVYGETQYF
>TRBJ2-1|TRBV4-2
CASSQAVGTSGSGEQFF
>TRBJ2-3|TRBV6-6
CASSYSKGATDTQYF
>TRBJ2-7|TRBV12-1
CASSFALGPSRFGQYF
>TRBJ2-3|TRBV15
CATGSGGTDTQYF
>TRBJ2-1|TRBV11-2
CASSPGAGTHNEQFF
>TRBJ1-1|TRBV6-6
CASSKNTEAFF
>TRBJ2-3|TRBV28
CGSTSGGTDTQYF
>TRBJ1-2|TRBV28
CASSTGLSGYTF
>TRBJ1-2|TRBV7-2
CASSPGGVTYGYTF
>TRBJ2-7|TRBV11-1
CASSPFRPRTGGVDYEQYF
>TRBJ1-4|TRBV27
CASSLTRSNEKLFF
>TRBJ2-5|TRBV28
CASTLWGGDKQETQYF
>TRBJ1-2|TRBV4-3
CASSQDPDTRNYGYTF
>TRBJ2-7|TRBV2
CASSGNRGLVYEQYF
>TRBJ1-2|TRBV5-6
CASKAAGDGAYGYTF
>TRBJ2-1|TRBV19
CASSIGQGQRREQFF
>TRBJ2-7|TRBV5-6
CASRKQGSSYEQYF
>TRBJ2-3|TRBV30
CAWRLAGYGDTQYF
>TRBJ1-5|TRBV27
CASSLTRDSNQPQHF
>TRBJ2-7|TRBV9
CASSVSSSGYEQYF
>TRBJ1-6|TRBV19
CASRRQGSSYNSPLHF
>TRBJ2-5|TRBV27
CASSFGSQETQYF
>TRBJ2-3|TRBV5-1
CASSSGTGLPTDTQYF
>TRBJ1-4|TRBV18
CASSPTTQGGEKLFF
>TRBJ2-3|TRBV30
CAWSGRAAPDTQYF
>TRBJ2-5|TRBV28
CASSSPAGTSQETQYF
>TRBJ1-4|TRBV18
CASSPYRENEKLFF
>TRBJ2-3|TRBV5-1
CASSFGTGATFTDTQYF
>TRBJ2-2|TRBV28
CASSLGTGSSVGELFF
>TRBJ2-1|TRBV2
CASKERESPSPNEQFF
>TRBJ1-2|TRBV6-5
CASSYSLGGTNYGYTF
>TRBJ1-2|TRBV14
CASSQGLRGGLDGYTF
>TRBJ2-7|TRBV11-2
CASSLGMVLPYEQYF
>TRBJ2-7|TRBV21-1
CASIRQVPGNEQYF
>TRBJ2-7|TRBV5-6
CASSLVRASGRAYEQYF
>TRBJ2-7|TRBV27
CASRVGQGNYEQYF
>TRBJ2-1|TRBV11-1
CASSRGQALYNEQFF
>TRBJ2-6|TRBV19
CASSILAGAQRSGANVLTF